This record looks at one T cell receptor beta chain sequence and its context. The antigen is unknown. The sample comes from a study of T cell repertoires in cytomegalovirus infection. Study information: Public TCR beta signatures were indicative of both CMV infection and a matching HLA type. General study points: CMV carriers having the relevant HLA were flagged by cumulative public TCR beta family frequency. There were HLA-C-restricted CMV-specific TCR beta clonotypes dominating the ex vivo response.

One entry per CDR3 protein results from TCRdb running MiXCR on the reads. Seen here are 250,000 to 300,000 distinct CDR3 sequences, roughly 15% observed once, and the top ten hold 8.8%. CDR1 is SGHTA and CDR2 is FQGNSA in the germline V gene. Trimming left V 1 base short and J 3 bases short, with 10 bases between. The CDR3 totals 15 residues. The V and J genes are TRBV7-2 and TRBJ1-5; D is uncertain. The TCR sequence derives from a human donor in good health (CMV status not recorded). Some clones in this sample may be carry-over from other donors' samples. The sample consisted of PBMCs. In DNA, the CDR3 is TGTGCCAGCAGCTTAGTAGGTCAGCCCAATCAGCCCCAGCATTTT. Translated: CASSLVGQPNQPQHF.